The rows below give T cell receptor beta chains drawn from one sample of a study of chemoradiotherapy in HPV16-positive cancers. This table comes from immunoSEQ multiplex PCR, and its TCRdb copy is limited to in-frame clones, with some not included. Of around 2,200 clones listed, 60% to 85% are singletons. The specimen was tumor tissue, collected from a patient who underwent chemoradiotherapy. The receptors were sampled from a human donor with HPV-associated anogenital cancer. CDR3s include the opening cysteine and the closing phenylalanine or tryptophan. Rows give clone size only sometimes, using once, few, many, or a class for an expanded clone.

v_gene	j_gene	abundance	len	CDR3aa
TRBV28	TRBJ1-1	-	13	CASSLRQLTEAFF
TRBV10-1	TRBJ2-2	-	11	CASSVGGELFF
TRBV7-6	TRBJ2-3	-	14	CASSPFYSTDTQYF
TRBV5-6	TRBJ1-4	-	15	CASRSTVATNEKLFF
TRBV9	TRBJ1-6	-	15	CASSVADREGSPLHF
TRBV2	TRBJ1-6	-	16	CASSGGRLSDNSPLHF
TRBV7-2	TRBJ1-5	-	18	CASSLVATGGVGNQPQHF
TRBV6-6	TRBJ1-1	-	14	CASSYSKGNTEAFF
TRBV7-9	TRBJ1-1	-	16	CASSSPTGGTYTEAFF
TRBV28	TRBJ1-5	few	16	CASSPPPGGSNQPQHF
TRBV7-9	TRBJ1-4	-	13	CASSGGPNEKLFF
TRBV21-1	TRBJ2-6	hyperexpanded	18	CASSKDQSGGAGANVLTF
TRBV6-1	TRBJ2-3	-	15	CASRRGQADADTQYF
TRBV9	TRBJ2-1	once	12	CASSWRGNEQFF
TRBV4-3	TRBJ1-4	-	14	CASSQHLTNEKLFF
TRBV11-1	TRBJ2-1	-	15	CASSLTEMTYNEQFF
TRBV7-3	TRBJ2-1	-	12	CASSVHGDEQFF
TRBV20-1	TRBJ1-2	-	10	CSARDLGYTF
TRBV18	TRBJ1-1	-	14	CASSPDRGLTEAFF
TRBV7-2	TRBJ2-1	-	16	CASSLAASGRINEQFF
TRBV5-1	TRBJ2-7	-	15	CASSLAGQGRNEQYF
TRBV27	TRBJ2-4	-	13	CASSSIAKNIQYF
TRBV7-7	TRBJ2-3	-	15	CASSFGASGTDTQYF
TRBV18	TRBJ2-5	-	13	CASSLRTGETQYF
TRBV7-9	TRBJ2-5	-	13	CASSTLVEETQYF
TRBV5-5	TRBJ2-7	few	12	CASSYTGLEQYF
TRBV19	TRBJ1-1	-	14	CASSIDAANTEAFF